The 18 T cell receptor beta chains reported below all come from one sample, sequenced in a study of glioma-infiltrating T cells. TCR alpha and beta CDR3 regions were amplified from RNA using iRepertoire nested multiplex PCR. TCRdb re-analysed the multiplex PCR reads in MiXCR, keeping a single row per CDR3 protein. This table has around 180,000 distinct CDR3 sequences, more than 35% appearing once. The sequenced sample consisted of glioma tissue, nonneoplastic brain tissue, or PBMCs (not recorded which). The receptors were sampled from a human donor with low-grade glioma or glioblastoma, undergoing nonglioma brain surgery, or in good health (not recorded which).

On this clonotype itself: A clone one base away is much larger, so this may be a read error. The chain couples TRBV10-2 to TRBJ1-5; a possible D gene is TRBD1 (5 bases). This CDR3 spans 15 amino acids. The germline V gene encodes CDR1 WSHSY and CDR2 SAAADI. The CDR3 DNA reads as TGCGCCAGCAGTGAAGCAGGGTATGAGGATCAGCCCCGGCATTTT. It is translated as CASSEAGYEDQPRHF.

Turning to this clonotype: The junction and the germline gene differ at one end; a read error may be behind it. V is TRBV6-5 and J is TRBJ1-2, with no clear D. The CDR3 has 15 amino acids. Germline V gene lookup returns CDR1 MNHEY and CDR2 SVGAGI. CDR3 residues: CAISYSMLAVNGYTF. CDR3 DNA: TGTGCCATCAGTTACTCGATGCTCGCAGTGAATGGCTACACCTTC.

For this clonotype: This may be a read error, as it is one base from a much larger clone. The chain is built from TRBV27 and TRBJ2-6; 7 bases line up with TRBD1. This CDR3 contains 15 residues. Unmatched junction bases numbered 4, after V lost 6 bases and J lost 2 bases. The V gene's germline CDR1 is MNHEY and CDR2 SMNVEV (reference sequence). The CDR3 region is CASRYQGAGANVLTF. The CDR3 region has the DNA TGTGCCAGCAGATACCAGGGGGCTGGGGCCAACGTCCTGACTTTC.

This clonotype has a count of ten or more. The chain joins TRBV18 to TRBJ2-7; the D gene is possibly TRBD2 (6 bases). The ends were cut back, 6 bases at V and 0 bases at J, with 12 bases in the middle. Germline loops: CDR1 KGHSH, CDR2 LQKENI. This CDR3 spans 14 amino acids. CDR3 DNA sequence: TGTGCCAGCTCGAATAGCGGAAACTCCTACGAGCAGTACTTC. Translation gives CASSNSGNSYEQYF.

This clonotype was found many times. CDR3 sequence reads: CASSMRAGYYEQYF. For the CDR3, the DNA is TGTGCCAGCAGTATGAGAGCGGGGTACTACGAGCAGTACTTC. The J gene is TRBJ2-7, the V gene TRBV27; 7 bases align to TRBD2. CDR1 and CDR2 from the germline V gene are MNHEY and SMNVEV (reference sequence). With 5 bases clipped from V and 3 bases from J, the junction kept 7 bases outside the gene matches. This CDR3 region has 14 residues.

Comments on this clonotype: A much larger clone lies a single base off, so this may be a read error. The genes are TRBV6-1 and TRBJ2-7; 7 positions agree with TRBD2. J gave up 4 bases and V 5 bases, and 11 bases lay outside the gene matches. Germline V gives CDR1 MNHNS, CDR2 SASEGT. This CDR3 comprises 15 residues. The CDR3 DNA is TGTGCCAGCAGTCCACAAACTAGCGTGGTGTACGAGCAGTACTTC. Residues: CASSPQTSVVYEQYF.

For this clonotype: At one boundary the junction diverges from the germline segment, which might be a read error. The gene calls are TRBV18 and TRBJ2-7; a possible D gene is TRBD1 (7 bases). Germline CDR1 reads KGHSH; CDR2 reads LQKENI. The CDR3 totals 13 residues. The CDR3 here is CAISPPGGNEQYF. The CDR3 coding sequence is TGTGCCATCTCACCACCAGGGGGGAACGAGCAGTACTTC.

In its sample, this clonotype was seen many times. The chain links TRBV2 to TRBJ1-1; weak D call: TRBD1 (6 bases). The length of the CDR3 is 17 residues. The V and J ends lost 2 bases and 0 bases respectively, with 16 bases between them. Germline CDR1 reads SNHLY; CDR2 reads FYNNEI. The CDR3 region has the DNA TGTGCCAGCAGTGAACAGGGGACCCGTCGTCTGAACACTGAAGCTTTCTTT. Translation gives CASSEQGTRRLNTEAFF.

This chain links TRBV11-1 with TRBJ1-1, with 11 positions matching TRBD1. V lost 5 bases to trimming and J lost 4 bases; unmatched junction nucleotides: 6. Per germline, CDR1 SGHAT and CDR2 FQDESV (reference sequence). The CDR3 consists of 15 residues. The CDR3 DNA reads as TGTGCCAGCAGCCAGAGGACAGGGGGCATCACTGAAGCTTTCTTT. It is translated as CASSQRTGGITEAFF.

This clonotype was seen only a few times. Here the CDR3 reads CAISNTRGQNTEAFF. In DNA, the CDR3 is TGTGCCATCAGTAATACCCGGGGACAGAACACTGAAGCTTTCTTT. The chain recombines TRBV10-3 with TRBJ1-1; perhaps TRBD1 as D (6 bases). V lost 5 bases and J 1 base, leaving 14 bases between the germline ends. This CDR3 is 15 amino acids long. Germline loops: CDR1 ENHRY, CDR2 SYGVKD.

The sample holds many counts of this clonotype. The rearrangement uses TRBV6-1 and TRBJ2-1, with D perhaps TRBD2 (5 bases). Trimming cost V 5 bases and J 7 bases, with 12 bases left between them. Germline V gene sequence: CDR1 MNHNS, CDR2 SASEGT. The CDR3 sequence is 13 residues long. In DNA, the CDR3 is TGTGCCAGCAGTCGAAGCGGACCTAATGAGCAGTTCTTC. Residues: CASSRSGPNEQFF.

The V gene is TRBV7-8, the J gene TRBJ2-3, with 9 bases fitting TRBD2. The V gene's germline CDR1 is SGHVS and CDR2 FQNEAQ. This CDR3 region has 16 residues. The J segment lost 0 bases and the V segment lost 7 bases, leaving 8 bases of the junction unmatched. Written as DNA, the CDR3 is TGTGCCAGCAAATTGCTAGCGGGGACTAGCACAGATACGCAGTATTTT. Its protein is CASKLLAGTSTDTQYF.

Worth noting for this clonotype: A read error may account for a junction end that differs from germline. V is TRBV3-1 and J is TRBJ2-1, with a tentative D call TRBD2 (5 bases). Germline V gene sequence: CDR1 LGHDT, CDR2 YNNKEL (reference sequence). This CDR3 is built from 18 residues. In DNA, the CDR3 is TGTGCCATCAGCCAAACCCCTCCGAGGGTGGGGACCTACAATGAGCAGTTCTTC. Translated: CAISQTPPRVGTYNEQFF.

In regard to this clonotype: A clone one base away is much larger, so this may be a read error. This chain links TRBV20-1 with TRBJ2-7, with D possibly being TRBD1 or TRBD2 (5 bases each). CDR1 is DFQATT, CDR2 SNEGSKA, per germline (reference sequence). CDR3 length equals 16 residues. The germline V and J ends were trimmed by 0 bases and 6 bases, with 21 bases remaining between them. This chain's CDR3 is CSARDPSSSQRGEQYF. The CDR3 DNA reads as TGCAGTGCTAGAGACCCATCTTCGAGCCAGAGGGGCGAGCAGTACTTC.

For this clonotype: This could be a read error, since a much larger clone is one nucleotide away. V gene TRBV28 combines with J gene TRBJ2-3, with 7 bases that match TRBD2. J lost 1 base, V lost 8 bases, and 3 bases had no gene match. The CDR3 spans 13 residues. Looked up from germline, CDR1 is MDHEN and CDR2 is SYDVKM. The CDR3 DNA sequence: TGTGCCAGCCGTAGCGGGTGCACAGATACGCAGTATTTT. Translating gives CASRSGCTDTQYF.

Details on this clonotype: Given a much more abundant clone one base away, this may be a read error. The chain employs TRBV7-2 and TRBJ2-7, with 8 bases matching TRBD2. Germline-derived CDR1 and CDR2 are SGHTA and FQGNSA. The CDR3 loop spans 14 amino acids. With V trimmed by 6 bases and J by 6 bases, 10 bases remained unmatched. The CDR3 coding sequence is TGTGCCAGCAGGCGTCGAGCGGGAGAGGTCGAGCAGTACTTC. As protein: CASRRRAGEVEQYF.

The table lists this clonotype with a few counts. The V gene is TRBV4-2, the J gene TRBJ2-7; 9 nucleotides align to TRBD2. This CDR3 is 15 amino acids long. V lost 4 bases, J lost 6 bases, and 10 bases stayed unmatched. Germline loops: CDR1 LGHNA, CDR2 YNFKEQ. The DNA for the CDR3 is TGTGCCAGCAGCCCCACATGGACTAGCGTCATCGAGCAGTACTTC. Its protein is CASSPTWTSVIEQYF.

This chain links TRBV12-3 or TRBV12-4 with TRBJ1-1; no clear D. This CDR3 spans 15 amino acids. The V and J ends lost 2 bases and 5 bases respectively, with 15 bases between them. CDR3 protein: CASSLSIGELTEAFF. The CDR3 DNA sequence: TGTGCCAGCAGTTTATCGATCGGGGAATTGACTGAAGCTTTCTTT.